These 26 T cell receptor beta chains came from one sample sequenced in a study of persistence of HIV-infected CD4 T cells. The immunoSEQ assay was version 4, run in survey mode. The method was immunoSEQ multiplex PCR; TCRdb's version includes in-frame clones alone and lacks a portion of them. The repertoire holds 40,000 or so clones, with approximately 88% as singletons. These receptors are not linked to any known antigen. Nonspecific anti-CD3/anti-CD28 bead stimulation represents the broad CD4+ T cell repertoire. Sorting selected CD4+ T cells upregulating both CD40 ligand and CD69. This sample comprised CD4+ T cells sorted from PBMCs after approximately 20-hour stimulation, obtained from a patient who received antiretroviral therapy. The receptors here all came from an adult man with HIV who was CMV-seropositive.

The chain is built from TRBV6-1 and TRBJ2-3; D is uncertain. Germline-derived CDR1 and CDR2 are MNHNS and SASEGT. This CDR3 is built from 13 residues. V was shortened by 6 bases and J by 2 bases, with 9 bases between the two germline ends. DNA of the CDR3: TGTGCCAGCAGATGGAGCGTCACAGATACGCAGTATTTT. Translating gives CASRWSVTDTQYF.

The V and J genes are TRBV14 and TRBJ1-6; D possibly corresponds to TRBD1 (5 bases). Germline CDR1 is SGHDN and CDR2 is FVKESK. Trimming cost V 0 bases and J 10 bases, with 13 bases left between them. The CDR3 is 15 amino acids. The CDR3 DNA follows: TGTGCCAGCAGCCAAGATGGGGCCCCAGGGTCACCCCTCCACTTT. Amino acid sequence: CASSQDGAPGSPLHF.

V is TRBV2 and J is TRBJ1-2; TRBD1 is a possible D gene (6 bases). CDR3 length: 14 amino acids. V was clipped by 8 bases and J by 0 bases, with 13 bases between them. CDR1 and CDR2 from the germline V gene are SNHLY and FYNNEI. The CDR3 DNA sequence: TGTGCCAGCGCGAAGGACAGCACTAACTATGGCTACACCTTC. Its translation: CASAKDSTNYGYTF.

The table lists this clone with a count of one. The CDR3 here is CASSVEGTGELFF. The CDR3 DNA follows: TGTGCCAGCAGCGTAGAAGGGACCGGGGAGCTGTTTTTT. The chain combines TRBV9 with TRBJ2-2; D is undetermined. CDR1 is SGDLS and CDR2 is YYNGEE in the germline V gene. V was trimmed by 0 bases and J by 5 bases, leaving 5 bases between them. This CDR3 is built from 13 residues. Variable domain in full (rest from reference TRBV9 and TRBJ2-2): DSGVTQTPKHLITATGQRVTLRCSPRSGDLSVYWYQQSLDQGLQFLIQYYNGEERAKGNILERFSAQQFPDLHSELNLSSLELGDSALYFCASSVEGTGELFFGEGSRLTVL.

The chain uses TRBV5-1 and TRBJ1-1; tentative D call: TRBD1 (6 bases). This CDR3 is built from 14 residues. Germline V gene sequence: CDR1 SGHRS, CDR2 YFSETQ. With 4 bases removed from V and 0 bases from J, the gap between germline ends came to 10 bases. CDR3 amino acids: CASSGGQMNTEAFF. In nucleotides, the CDR3 is TGCGCCAGCAGCGGAGGACAGATGAACACTGAAGCTTTCTTT.

The chain carries TRBV12-3 or TRBV12-4 and TRBJ1-6, with 7 bases aligning to TRBD1. The trim removed 5 bases at V and 10 bases at J, leaving 5 bases unmatched. The CDR3 spans 13 residues. The CDR3 loop is CASSPRQGSPLHF. The CDR3 DNA sequence: TGTGCCAGCAGTCCGCGACAGGGATCACCCCTCCACTTT.

The rearrangement links TRBV28 to TRBJ1-2; a possible D gene is TRBD1 (5 bases). The CDR3 covers 14 residues. V was shortened by 8 bases and J by 7 bases, with 20 bases between the two germline ends. CDR1 is MDHEN and CDR2 is SYDVKM in the germline V gene. CDR3 DNA sequence: TGTGCCAGCTCATCGCGGGGGGGGTCTCGTGGCTACACCTTC. Residues: CASSSRGGSRGYTF.

This chain uses TRBV28 with TRBJ1-2; D not certain. Germline V gives CDR1 MDHEN, CDR2 SYDVKM. The CDR3 contains 16 residues. Trimming removed 2 bases from V and 6 bases from J, with 19 bases in between. In DNA form, the CDR3 reads TGTGCCAGCAGTTTACCGATGGGAAGTATCCAGGATGGCTACACCTTC. It specifies CASSLPMGSIQDGYTF.

This sequence joins TRBV2 and TRBJ2-7; D gene ambiguous. Deletions cut 3 bases from V and 3 bases from J, with 12 bases between. Germline CDR1 and CDR2: SNHLY and FYNNEI. There are 14 residues in the CDR3. This CDR3 reads CASSEDVVLYEQYF. CDR3 coding DNA: TGTGCCAGCAGTGAGGACGTGGTCCTCTACGAGCAGTACTTC. Together with reference TRBV2 and TRBJ2-7, the CDR3 gives the full variable domain: EPEVTQTPSHQVTQMGQEVILRCVPISNHLYFYWYRQILGQKVEFLVSFYNNEISEKSEIFDDQFSVERPDGSNFTLKIRSTKLEDSAMYFCASSEDVVLYEQYFGPGTRLTVT.

The chain recombines TRBV6-6 with TRBJ1-5; the D gene is possibly TRBD1 (5 bases). Germline values: CDR1 MNHNY, CDR2 SVGAGI (reference sequence). The V gene lost 0 bases and the J gene lost 4 bases, with 7 bases spanning the gap. The CDR3 extends over 14 amino acids. This CDR3 is CASSYSGGNQPQHF. CDR3 nucleotide sequence: TGTGCCAGCAGTTACTCGGGGGGGAATCAGCCCCAGCATTTT.

The chain uses TRBV2 and TRBJ1-1, with D perhaps TRBD1 (6 bases). The CDR3 contains 15 residues. Per the germline V gene, CDR1 is SNHLY and CDR2 is FYNNEI. V lost 7 bases and J 1 base, leaving 16 bases between the germline ends. CDR3 coding DNA: TGTGCCAGCACCGAATCACAGGGAGCGAACACTGAAGCTTTCTTT. It encodes CASTESQGANTEAFF.

The genes are TRBV2 and TRBJ2-6; D is unresolved. Trimming stripped 7 bases from V and 4 bases from J, with 11 bases between. Germline CDR1 is SNHLY and CDR2 is FYNNEI. The CDR3 has 14 residues. The CDR3 reads CASNRVSGANVLTF. DNA for the CDR3: TGTGCCAGCAACCGGGTCTCGGGGGCCAACGTCCTGACTTTC.

This chain connects TRBV7-9 to TRBJ2-1; 11 bases match TRBD2. Germline trimming cut 4 bases from V and 8 bases from J; bases unmatched to any gene: 7. The V gene's germline CDR1 is SEHNR and CDR2 FQNEAQ (reference sequence). The CDR3 runs to 15 residues. CDR3 sequence: CASSSFSGGVHEQFF. DNA for the CDR3: TGTGCCAGCAGCTCGTTTAGCGGGGGGGTCCATGAGCAGTTCTTC.

V usage is TRBV19 and J usage is TRBJ1-5, with D possibly matching TRBD1 (5 bases). CDR3 length equals 15 residues. Per the germline V gene, CDR1 is LNHDA and CDR2 is SQIVND (reference sequence). V was pared by 5 bases and J by 7 bases, with 18 bases between. The CDR3 protein is CASSGAGRGFQPQHF. The CDR3 DNA reads as TGTGCCAGTAGTGGAGCGGGAAGGGGTTTCCAGCCCCAGCATTTT.

The genes are TRBV6-4 and TRBJ2-3, with D possibly called TRBD1 or TRBD2 (6 bases each). Germline CDR1 MRHNA, CDR2 SNTAGT. Trimming stripped 3 bases from V and 4 bases from J, with 17 bases between. This CDR3 has 16 residues. This CDR3 reads CASSEQLGGPADTQYF. The CDR3 nucleotides read TGTGCCAGCAGTGAGCAGCTTGGGGGGCCGGCAGATACGCAGTATTTT.

The chain links TRBV6-6 to TRBJ1-3, with 7 positions matching TRBD1. CDR1 MNHNY and CDR2 SVGAGI come from the germline V gene (reference sequence). The V gene end was trimmed by 6 bases and the J gene end by 5 bases; junction bases not matched to a gene: 10. The CDR3 is 15 residues long. The CDR3 nucleotides read TGTGCCAGCAGCCGTACGGGGACAGAGAGAAACACCATATATTTT. Protein product: CASSRTGTERNTIYF.

The chain has TRBV3-1 (or the pseudogene TRBV3-2) and TRBJ2-7; D perhaps matches TRBD2 (6 bases). The V end was cut by 4 bases, the J end by 2 bases, with 15 bases between. The CDR3 is made up of 15 amino acids. The V gene's germline CDR1 is LGHDT and CDR2 YNNKEL (reference sequence). The CDR3 region is CASSLRAGMTYEQYF. The CDR3, as DNA: TGTGCCAGCAGCCTCCGGGCGGGGATGACCTACGAGCAGTACTTC.

The rearrangement joins TRBV2 to TRBJ1-3; D might be TRBD1 (6 bases). Germline V lookup: CDR1 SNHLY, CDR2 FYNNEI. V was trimmed by 4 bases and J by 0 bases, leaving 10 bases between them. There are 15 residues in the CDR3. The CDR3 is CASSVRGGSGNTIYF. CDR3 sequence (DNA): TGTGCCAGCAGTGTCAGGGGCGGCTCTGGAAACACCATATATTTT. Full variable domain (outside the CDR3, taken from reference TRBV2 and TRBJ1-3): EPEVTQTPSHQVTQMGQEVILRCVPISNHLYFYWYRQILGQKVEFLVSFYNNEISEKSEIFDDQFSVERPDGSNFTLKIRSTKLEDSAMYFCASSVRGGSGNTIYFGEGSWLTVV.

This rearrangement joins TRBV18 to TRBJ1-1; D is possibly TRBD1 (6 bases). CDR3 length: 13 residues. The germline V gene encodes CDR1 KGHSH and CDR2 LQKENI. Trimming removed 7 bases from V and 1 base from J, with 10 bases in between. CDR3 protein: CASLQGQNTEAFF. In DNA, the CDR3 is TGTGCCAGCTTACAGGGCCAGAACACTGAAGCTTTCTTT.

This clone was seen once. The chain recombines TRBV6-5 with TRBJ2-7, with 11 bases aligning to TRBD1. The CDR3 runs to 15 residues. The germline gives CDR1 MNHEY, CDR2 SVGAGI. V shed 5 bases, J shed 6 bases, and the junction held 9 bases outside the gene matches. Written as DNA, the CDR3 is TGTGCCAGCAGTCCTATAGGGACAGGGGGTCGCGAGCAGTACTTC. It translates to CASSPIGTGGREQYF.

The chain combines TRBV10-3 with TRBJ2-7; D possibly corresponds to TRBD1 (6 bases). Trimming took off 3 bases at V and 0 bases at J, with 12 bases between the two ends. Germline-derived CDR1 and CDR2 are ENHRY and SYGVKD. The CDR3 has 15 residues. CDR3 sequence: CAISDTGTPSYEQYF. For the CDR3, the DNA is TGTGCCATCAGTGATACCGGGACACCCTCCTACGAGCAGTACTTC.

The rearrangement links TRBV14 to TRBJ2-3, with D hard to call. The CDR3 spans 11 residues. The V end was cut by 3 bases, the J end by 2 bases, with 0 bases between. Germline V gene sequence: CDR1 SGHDN, CDR2 FVKESK. This chain's CDR3 is CASSHTDTQYF. DNA for the CDR3: TGTGCCAGCAGCCACACAGATACGCAGTATTTT.

The chain carries TRBV19 and TRBJ2-6; D not certain. The CDR3 consists of 15 residues. Germline V gene lookup returns CDR1 LNHDA and CDR2 SQIVND (reference sequence). Trimming pared 9 bases from V and 0 bases from J, leaving 12 bases between. This CDR3 reads CASRKPISGANVLTF. The DNA of the CDR3 is TGTGCCAGCCGTAAGCCTATCTCTGGGGCCAACGTCCTGACTTTC.

The V call is TRBV6-5, the J call TRBJ1-5, with 10 bases identical to TRBD1. Germline assignment: CDR1 MNHEY and CDR2 SVGAGI. This CDR3 contains 15 residues. V trimming: 6 bases; J trimming: 6 bases; junction bases outside the gene matches: 8. The CDR3 spells CASRGGQGGVQPQHF. In DNA, the CDR3 is TGTGCCAGCAGGGGAGGACAGGGGGGCGTTCAGCCCCAGCATTTT.

The V gene is TRBV5-1, the J gene TRBJ1-1; D is possibly TRBD1 (6 bases). V lost 4 bases, J lost 0 bases, and 13 bases lay in between. The CDR3 runs to 15 residues. The germline gives CDR1 SGHRS, CDR2 YFSETQ. CDR3 protein: CASSIRGSLNTEAFF. DNA of the CDR3: TGCGCCAGCAGCATCAGGGGCTCCTTGAACACTGAAGCTTTCTTT.

This sequence joins TRBV3-1 (or the pseudogene TRBV3-2) and TRBJ1-5, with D perhaps matching TRBD1 (5 bases). Germline CDR1 and CDR2: LGHDT and YNNKEL (reference sequence). V lost 0 bases and J lost 6, with 9 bases in between. This CDR3 spans 14 amino acids. CDR3 bases: TGTGCCAGCAGCCAAGAGGGGCAGGGTCAGCCCCAGCATTTT. Protein: CASSQEGQGQPQHF.